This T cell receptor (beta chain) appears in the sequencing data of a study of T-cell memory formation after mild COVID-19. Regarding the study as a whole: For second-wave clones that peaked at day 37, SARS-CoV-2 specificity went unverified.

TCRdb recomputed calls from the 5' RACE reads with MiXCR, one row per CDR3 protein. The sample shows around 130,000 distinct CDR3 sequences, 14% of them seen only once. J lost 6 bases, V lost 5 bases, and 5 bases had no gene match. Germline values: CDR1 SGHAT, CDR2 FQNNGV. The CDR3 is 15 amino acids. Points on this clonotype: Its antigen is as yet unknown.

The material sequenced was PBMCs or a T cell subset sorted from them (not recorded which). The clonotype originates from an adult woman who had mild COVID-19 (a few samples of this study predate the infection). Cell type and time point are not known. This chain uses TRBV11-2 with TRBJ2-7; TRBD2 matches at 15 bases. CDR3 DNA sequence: TGTGCCAGCAGCCTTTCGGGACTAGCGGGAGGCGAGCAGTACTTC. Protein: CASSLSGLAGGEQYF. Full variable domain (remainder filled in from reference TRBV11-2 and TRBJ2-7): EAGVAQSPRYKIIEKRQSVAFWCNPISGHATLYWYQQILGQGPKLLIQFQNNGVVDDSQLPKDRFSAERLKGVDSTLKIQPAKLEDSAVYLCASSLSGLAGGEQYFGPGTRLTVT.